The source of this TCR beta chain is a study of blood T cell repertoires in COVID-19. Study as a whole: Samples representing acute and convalescent COVID-19 were sourced from the United States, Italy and Spain.

Assay used: immunoSEQ multiplex PCR; TCRdb lists only in-frame clones, some missing. The repertoire holds about 160,000 clones, with 75% to 90% as singletons. The material sequenced was peripheral blood. The sequence was collected from a man in his 70s with acute or convalescent COVID-19.

The chain's CDR3 is CASSLRSSGSGVQNEQFF. The CDR3 nucleotides read TGTGCCAGCAGCTTAAGATCTAGCGGGAGCGGGGTACAAAATGAGCAGTTCTTC. The V call is TRBV7-3, the J call TRBJ2-1; TRBD2 matches 10 bases. V gave up 1 base and J gave up 7 bases; unmatched junction bases: 13. Germline V CDR1 and CDR2: SGHTA, FQGTGA. This CDR3 comprises 18 residues.